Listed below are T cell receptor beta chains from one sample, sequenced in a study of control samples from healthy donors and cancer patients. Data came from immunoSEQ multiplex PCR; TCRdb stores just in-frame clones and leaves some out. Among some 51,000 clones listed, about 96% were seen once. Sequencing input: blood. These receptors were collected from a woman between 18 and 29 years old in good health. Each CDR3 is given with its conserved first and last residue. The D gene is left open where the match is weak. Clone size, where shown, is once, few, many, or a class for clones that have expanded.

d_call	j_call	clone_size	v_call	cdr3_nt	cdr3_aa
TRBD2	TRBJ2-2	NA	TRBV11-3	TGTGCCAGCAGCTTACCCCAGCGGGGGGGGCGAACCGGGGAGCTGTTTTTT	CASSLPQRGGRTGELFF
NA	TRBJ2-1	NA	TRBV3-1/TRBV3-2	TGTGCCAGCAGCCAGTGTCGGGGCCCTTACAATGAGCAGTTCTTC	CASSQCRGPYNEQFF
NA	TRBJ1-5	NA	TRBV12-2	TGTGCAAGTCGCTTAGCGGGGTGGAAAGGGAGGCATCAGCCCCAGCATTTT	CASRLAGWKGRHQPQHF
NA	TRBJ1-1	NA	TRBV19	TGTGCCAGTAGCTCATCAATGAACACTGAAGCTTTCTTT	CASSSSMNTEAFF
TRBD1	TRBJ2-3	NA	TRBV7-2	TGTGCCAGCAGCTCCGCTCCTGGGACAGAAGATGCGTTT	CASSSAPGTEDAF
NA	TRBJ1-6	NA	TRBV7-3	TGTGCCAGCAGCTTATTAGCCGTTGGGTCACCCCTCCACTTT	CASSLLAVGSPLHF
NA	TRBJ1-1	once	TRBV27	TGTGCCAGCAGTTTTCTTCTTCGGACTGAAGCTTTCTTT	CASSFLLRTEAFF
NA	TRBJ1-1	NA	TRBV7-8	TGTGCCAGCAGCTCCCATGTGGGGGAGGGCGGAAGGAACACTGAAGCTTTCTTT	CASSSHVGEGGRNTEAFF
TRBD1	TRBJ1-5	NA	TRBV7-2	TGTGCCAGCAGCTTAGTTGAGGGGGCGATAGCTCAGCCCCAGCATTTT	CASSLVEGAIAQPQHF
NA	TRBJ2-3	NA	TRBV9	TGTGCCAGCAGCGTAGTCCGTAGCACAGATACGCAGTATTTT	CASSVVRSTDTQYF
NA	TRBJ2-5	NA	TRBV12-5	TGTGCTAGTGGTTTTCGACCCGTAGAGACCCAGTACTTC	CASGFRPVETQYF
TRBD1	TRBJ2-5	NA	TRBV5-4	TGTGCCAGCAGCCCCCTGACAGGGGGCGCGTTAGAGACCCAGTACTTC	CASSPLTGGALETQYF
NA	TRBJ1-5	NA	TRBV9	TGTGCCAGCAGCGTGGGGGATGACAACCGTCAGCCCCAGCATTTT	CASSVGDDNRQPQHF
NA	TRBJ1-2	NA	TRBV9	TGTGCCAGCAGCCCCGAACCCCGGGGCTATGGCTACACCTTC	CASSPEPRGYGYTF
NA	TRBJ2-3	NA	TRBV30	TGTGCCTGGAGTGTTATGGGGGGCACAGATACGCAGTATTTT	CAWSVMGGTDTQYF
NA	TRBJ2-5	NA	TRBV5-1	TGCGCCAGCAGCTCACTAGAAAAAGAGACCCAGTACTTC	CASSSLEKETQYF
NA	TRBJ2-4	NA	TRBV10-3	TGTGCCTCTATGGCCGGGACGGCACTAGCCAAAAACATTCAGTACTTC	CASMAGTALAKNIQYF
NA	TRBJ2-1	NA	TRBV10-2	TGCGCCAGCAGTGAACAGGGAAAGGGGCAGTTCTTC	CASSEQGKGQFF
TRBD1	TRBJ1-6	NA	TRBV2	TGTGCCACCTGGGGTCGGGGGACAGCTAATTCACCCCTCCACTTT	CATWGRGTANSPLHF
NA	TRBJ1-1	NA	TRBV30	TGTGCCTGGTCCTCCTACTCTGAAGCTTTCTTT	CAWSSYSEAFF
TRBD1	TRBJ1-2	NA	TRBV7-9	TGTGCCAGCAGCTCGACAGGGGATGGCTACACCTTC	CASSSTGDGYTF
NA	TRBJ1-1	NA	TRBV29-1	TGCAGCGTTGAAGAAATCGTTTTTAGAGGACTGAGGAACACTGAAGCTTTCTTT	CSVEEIVFRGLRNTEAFF
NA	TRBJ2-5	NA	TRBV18	TGTGCCAGCTCACCGTCAGGGGAGACCCAGTACTTC	CASSPSGETQYF
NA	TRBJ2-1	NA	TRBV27	TGTGCCAGCAGTTCCCAGGGGTATGAGCAGTTCTTC	CASSSQGYEQFF
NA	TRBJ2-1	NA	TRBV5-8	TGTGCCAGCAGCTTCAACGCTAGGGGGTGGCAGTTCTTC	CASSFNARGWQFF
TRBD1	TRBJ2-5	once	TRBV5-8	TGTGCCAGCATCCCGCTTCAGGGGGCCGGCCCGTACCAAGAGACCCAGTACTTC	CASIPLQGAGPYQETQYF
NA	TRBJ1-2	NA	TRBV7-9	TGTGCCAGCAGCTTAGCGCTATCCCAGACTTCAGCTAACTATGGCTACACCTTC	CASSLALSQTSANYGYTF
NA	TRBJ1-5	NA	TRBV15	TGTGCCACCAGCAGAGCCAAGGGGGACCAGCCCCAGCATTTT	CATSRAKGDQPQHF
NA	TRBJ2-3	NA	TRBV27	TGTGCCAGCAGTTTCTATAGCACAGATACGCAGTATTTT	CASSFYSTDTQYF
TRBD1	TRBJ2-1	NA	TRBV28	TGTGCCAGCAGTTCTGGACAGGTTTGGAATGAGCAGTTCTTC	CASSSGQVWNEQFF
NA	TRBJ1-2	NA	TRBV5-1	TGCGCCAGCAGCATTGGACACATAGGGGATCCCTATGGCTACACCTTC	CASSIGHIGDPYGYTF
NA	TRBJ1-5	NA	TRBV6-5	TGTGCCAGCAGCAACAGGGTGAATCAGCCCCAGCATTTT	CASSNRVNQPQHF
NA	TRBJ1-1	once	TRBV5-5	TGTGCCAGCAGTCTGATAGGGAGGAACACTGAAGCTTTCTTT	CASSLIGRNTEAFF
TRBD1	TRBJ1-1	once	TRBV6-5	TGTGCCAGCAGACAGGGGGCGGGACAAGAAGCTTTCTTT	CASRQGAGQEAFF
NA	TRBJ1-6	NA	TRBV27	TGTGCCAGCAGTTTAAGGGGGGCGCACTCCTATAATTCACCCCTCCACTTT	CASSLRGAHSYNSPLHF